The next 14 T cell receptor beta chains were all read from a single sample in a study of neoadjuvant nivolumab and ipilimumab in lung cancer. Data came from immunoSEQ multiplex PCR; TCRdb stores just in-frame clones and leaves some out. The sample holds some 43,000 clones, about 89% seen once. Sequencing used blood, obtained before neoadjuvant nivolumab, alone or with ipilimumab. Receptors were obtained from an adult with non-small cell lung cancer. Some clones in this sample may be carry-over from other donors' samples.

J is TRBJ2-7 and V is TRBV11-2, with D tentatively TRBD1 (6 bases). The CDR3 sequence is 14 residues long. V shed 0 bases and J shed 3 bases, with 9 bases lying between them. Looked up from germline, CDR1 is SGHAT and CDR2 is FQNNGV. CDR3 DNA: TGTGCCAGCAGCTTAGAGGTAGGGGGCTACGAGCAGTACTTC. Protein sequence: CASSLEVGGYEQYF.

The chain employs TRBV18 and TRBJ1-5; no clear D. Trimming left V 4 bases short and J 4 bases short, with 8 bases between. The CDR3 is 13 amino acids. Germline CDR1 and CDR2: KGHSH and LQKENI. Here the CDR3 reads CASSQDGNQPQHF. DNA for the CDR3: TGTGCCAGCTCACAGGACGGGAATCAGCCCCAGCATTTT.

J is TRBJ2-3 and V is TRBV7-2; TRBD2 aligns across 8 bases. The V and J ends lost 6 bases and 1 base, in that order; junction bases with no gene match: 12. The CDR3 length is 17 residues. CDR1 SGHTA and CDR2 FQGNSA come from the germline V gene. The CDR3: CASRGRRGSGGTDTQYF. As DNA, the CDR3 is TGTGCCAGCAGGGGGCGGAGAGGTAGCGGGGGCACAGATACGCAGTATTTT.

The chain joins TRBV5-1 to TRBJ2-3; 9 positions agree with TRBD2. V lost 6 bases to trimming and J lost 4 bases; unmatched junction nucleotides: 9. CDR1 is SGHRS and CDR2 is YFSETQ in the germline V gene. There are 15 residues in the CDR3. The CDR3 region has the DNA TGCGCCAGCACCTCGGTAGCGGGAGTAGCAGATACGCAGTATTTT. Translated: CASTSVAGVADTQYF.

The V call is TRBV7-8, the J call TRBJ1-5, with a weak D call TRBD1 (5 bases). The germline V gene encodes CDR1 SGHVS and CDR2 FQNEAQ. CDR3 length: 16 amino acids. Trimming left V 5 bases short and J 1 base short, with 15 bases between. DNA for the CDR3: TGTGCCAGCAGCAACCGGGGGGGTGTAAGCAATCAGCCCCAGCATTTT. Protein product: CASSNRGGVSNQPQHF.

The V call is TRBV7-2, the J call TRBJ1-1; 8 nucleotides match TRBD1. The germline gives CDR1 SGHTA, CDR2 FQGNSA. This CDR3 is 13 amino acids long. Losses at the gene ends were 6 bases for V and 3 bases for J; bases not matched to a gene: 3. CDR3 loop: CASRQQGDTEAFF. In nucleotides, the CDR3 is TGTGCCAGCAGGCAACAGGGGGACACTGAAGCTTTCTTT.

This clone was seen once. The chain couples TRBV25-1 to TRBJ1-5, with D unresolved. Between the trimmed V and J ends, which lost 3 bases and 4 bases, there was a span of 13 bases. The V gene's germline CDR1 is MGHDK and CDR2 SYGVNS. This CDR3 spans 15 amino acids. The CDR3 DNA follows: TGTGCCAGCAGTGATCCCGGCAGCTCGAATCAGCCCCAGCATTTT. This translates into CASSDPGSSNQPQHF.

This clone was found once. J is TRBJ2-5 and V is TRBV4-3, with D tentatively TRBD1 or TRBD2 (6 bases each). Trimming stripped 1 base from V and 0 bases from J, with 21 bases between. Germline loops: CDR1 LGHNA, CDR2 YSLEER. This CDR3 spans 19 amino acids. The CDR3 is CASSQGETGAQGYQETQYF. The DNA of the CDR3 is TGCGCCAGCAGCCAAGGAGAGACGGGGGCCCAGGGGTACCAAGAGACCCAGTACTTC.

This clone occurred a few times. The chain has TRBV19 and TRBJ2-7, with 8 bases lining up with TRBD2. With V trimmed by 7 bases and J by 0 bases, 8 bases remained unmatched. Germline V gene data show CDR1 as LNHDA and CDR2 as SQIVND (reference sequence). The CDR3 sequence is 15 residues long. CDR3 residues: CASNPGRGLSYEQYF. The CDR3 DNA is TGTGCCAGTAACCCCGGGAGGGGCCTCTCCTACGAGCAGTACTTC.

The V call is TRBV7-9, the J call TRBJ2-1, with D hard to call. V shed 2 bases and J shed 6 bases, with 2 bases lying between them. CDR3 length: 11 residues. The germline CDR1 and CDR2 sequences are SEHNR and FQNEAQ (reference sequence). This chain's CDR3 is CASSLPNEQFF. The CDR3 nucleotides are TGTGCCAGCAGCTTACCCAATGAGCAGTTCTTC.

This rearrangement joins TRBV6-5 to TRBJ1-5; D ambiguous. There are 15 residues in the CDR3. V gave up 4 bases and J gave up 2 bases, with 12 bases separating them. Germline V gene data show CDR1 as MNHEY and CDR2 as SVGAGI. The CDR3 reads CASSSRFPGNQPQHF. The CDR3 bases are TGTGCCAGCAGTTCCAGGTTCCCGGGCAATCAGCCCCAGCATTTT.

The V and J genes are TRBV9 and TRBJ1-2; tentatively, D is TRBD1 (5 bases). CDR1 is SGDLS and CDR2 is YYNGEE in the germline V gene. The CDR3 totals 15 residues. V was clipped by 0 bases and J by 5 bases, with 14 bases between them. Here the CDR3 reads CASSVGMGGDYGYTF. The CDR3 DNA is TGTGCCAGCAGCGTAGGGATGGGGGGAGATTATGGCTACACCTTC. The full variable domain, in which reference TRBV9 and TRBJ1-2 provide the parts outside the CDR3, is DSGVTQTPKHLITATGQRVTLRCSPRSGDLSVYWYQQSLDQGLQFLIQYYNGEERAKGNILERFSAQQFPDLHSELNLSSLELGDSALYFCASSVGMGGDYGYTFGSGTRLTVV.

The rearrangement joins TRBV6-5 to TRBJ2-7, with TRBD1 identical over 10 bases. This CDR3 is built from 14 residues. V gave up 4 bases and J gave up 4 bases; unmatched junction bases: 4. CDR1 MNHEY and CDR2 SVGAGI come from the germline V gene. For the CDR3, the DNA is TGTGCCAGCAGTTCGGACAGGGGGGCGTACGAGCAGTACTTC. Protein sequence: CASSSDRGAYEQYF.

This chain uses TRBV10-3 with TRBJ2-5; no clear D. Germline CDR1 ENHRY, CDR2 SYGVKD. The CDR3 consists of 14 residues. The ends were cut back, 2 bases at V and 1 base at J, with 8 bases in the middle. The CDR3 loop is CAISEENTQETQYF. The CDR3 coding sequence is TGTGCCATCAGTGAGGAGAACACCCAAGAGACCCAGTACTTC.